The sequence of this T cell receptor (beta chain) was determined in a study of cytomegalovirus exposure and HLA in healthy donors. General study results and limits: In a later analysis, a genetic analysis reported fewer productive-TCR N-insertions in an Asian-associated ancestry cluster than the cohort average.

The CDR3 runs 13 residues. Germline V gene data show CDR1 as SGDLS and CDR2 as YYNGEE. V was clipped by 2 bases and J by 9 bases; unmatched bases: 4. The PCR employed 60 Vbeta primers together with 13 Jbeta primers. TCRdb keeps only in-frame clones here, not all; method: immunoSEQ multiplex PCR. The repertoire consists of tens of thousands of clones, with approximately 80% occurring once and the leading ten covering roughly 5.4%. Note on this clone: The antigen is not known.

The specimen was PBMCs. This chain uses TRBV9 with TRBJ2-1, with 8 bases fitting TRBD2. This clonotype originated in a man between 25 and 39 years old in good health and CMV-seropositive. The CDR3 region has the DNA TGTGCCAGCAGCGTGGGTACTAGCGGTGAGCAGTTCTTC. Translation gives CASSVGTSGEQFF.